This note documents a single T cell receptor (beta chain) sequence. This sample stems from a study of response to subunit inactivated influenza vaccine. The V gene end was trimmed by 0 bases and the J gene end by 3 bases; junction bases not matched to a gene: 8. CDR3 length: 17 amino acids. Per the germline V gene, CDR1 is DFQATT and CDR2 is SNEGSKA (reference sequence). TCRdb passed the RT-PCR reads through MiXCR, listing each CDR3 protein once. The repertoire includes 450,000 to 550,000 distinct CDR3 sequences, around 25% of them detected once, and approximately 2% sits in the top ten. This TCR was sampled from a man between 50 and 59 years old who received an inactivated influenza vaccine. Sample: CD4+ T cells sorted from PBMCs, taken 4 to 6 days after vaccination. This chain joins TRBV20-1 and TRBJ2-2, with 9 nucleotides matching TRBD1. The CDR3 nucleotides read TGCAGTGCTAGAGATCCCGGGACAGGGTTTTACACCGGGGAGCTGTTTTTT. This codes for CSARDPGTGFYTGELFF.